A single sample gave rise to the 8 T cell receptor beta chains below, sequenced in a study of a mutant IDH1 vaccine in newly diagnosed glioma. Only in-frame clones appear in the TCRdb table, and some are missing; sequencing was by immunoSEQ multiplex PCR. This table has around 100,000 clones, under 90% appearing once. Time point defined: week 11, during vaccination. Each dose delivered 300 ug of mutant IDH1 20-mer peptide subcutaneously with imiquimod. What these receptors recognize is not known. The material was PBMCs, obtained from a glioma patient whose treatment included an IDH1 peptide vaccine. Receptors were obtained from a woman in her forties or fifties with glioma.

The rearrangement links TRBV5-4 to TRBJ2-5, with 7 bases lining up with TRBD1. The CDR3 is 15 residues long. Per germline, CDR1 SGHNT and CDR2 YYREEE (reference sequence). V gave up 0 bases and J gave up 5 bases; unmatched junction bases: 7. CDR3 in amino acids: CASSLVGGGRETQYF. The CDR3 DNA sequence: TGTGCCAGCAGCTTGGTAGGGGGCGGTCGGGAGACCCAGTACTTC.

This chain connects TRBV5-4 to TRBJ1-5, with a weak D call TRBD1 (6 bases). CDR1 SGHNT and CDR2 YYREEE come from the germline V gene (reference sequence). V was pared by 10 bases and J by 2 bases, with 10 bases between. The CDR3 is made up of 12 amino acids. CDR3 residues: CAWRGGNQPQHF. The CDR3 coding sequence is TGTGCCTGGAGGGGGGGCAATCAGCCCCAGCATTTT.

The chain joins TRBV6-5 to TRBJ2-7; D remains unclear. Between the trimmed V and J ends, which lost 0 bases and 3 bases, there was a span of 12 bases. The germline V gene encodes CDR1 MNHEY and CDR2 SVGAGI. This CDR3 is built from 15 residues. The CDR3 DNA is TGTGCCAGCAGTTACTCGGTGACATTACTCTACGAGCAGTACTTC. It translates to CASSYSVTLLYEQYF.

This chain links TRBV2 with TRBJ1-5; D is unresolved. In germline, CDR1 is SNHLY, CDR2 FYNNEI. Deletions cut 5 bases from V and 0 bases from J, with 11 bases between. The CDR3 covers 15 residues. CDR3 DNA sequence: TGTGCCAGCAGTCCTAATATATATAGCAATCAGCCCCAGCATTTT. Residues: CASSPNIYSNQPQHF.

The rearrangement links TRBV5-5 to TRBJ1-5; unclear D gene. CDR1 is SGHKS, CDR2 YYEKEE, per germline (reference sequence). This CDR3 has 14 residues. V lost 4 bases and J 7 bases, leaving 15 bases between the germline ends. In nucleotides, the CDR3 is TGTGCCAGCAGCCCACACAGCGGGGAACAGCCCCAGCATTTT. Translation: CASSPHSGEQPQHF.

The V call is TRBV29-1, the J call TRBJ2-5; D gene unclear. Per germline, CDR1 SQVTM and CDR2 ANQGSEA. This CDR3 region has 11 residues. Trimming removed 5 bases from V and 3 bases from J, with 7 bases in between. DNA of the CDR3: TGCAGCGTTCGGGCAGAAGAGACCCAGTACTTC. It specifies CSVRAEETQYF. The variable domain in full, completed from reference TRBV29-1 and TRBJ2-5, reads SAVISQKPSRDICQRGTSLTIQCQVDSQVTMMFWYRQQPGQSLTLIATANQGSEATYESGFVIDKFPISRPNLTFSTLTVSNMSPEDSSIYLCSVRAEETQYFGPGTRLLVL.

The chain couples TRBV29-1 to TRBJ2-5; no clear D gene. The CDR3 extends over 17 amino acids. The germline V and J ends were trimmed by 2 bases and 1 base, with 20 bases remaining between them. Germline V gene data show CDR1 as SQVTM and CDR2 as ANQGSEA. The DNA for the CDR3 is TGCAGCGTTGAAATATGGAGTTACGGAGATAGCCAAGAGACCCAGTACTTC. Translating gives CSVEIWSYGDSQETQYF.

Here the CDR3 DNA reads TGTGCCAGCAGGGGCGGGCCCACAGATACGCAGTATTTT. As protein: CASRGGPTDTQYF. This chain links TRBV13 with TRBJ2-3, with D maybe TRBD2 (5 bases). The CDR3 sequence is 13 residues long. Germline V gene data show CDR1 as PRHDT and CDR2 as FYEKMQ (reference sequence). The V and J ends lost 6 bases and 2 bases respectively, with 9 bases between them.